The T cell receptor beta chain described here comes from a study of technical replicates of blood from a few donors. V lost 2 bases and J 0 bases, leaving 7 bases between the germline ends. The germline V gene has CDR1 SGHTA and CDR2 FQGNSA. The CDR3 length is 15 residues. Assay used: immunoSEQ multiplex PCR; TCRdb lists only in-frame clones, some missing. The table records approximately 80,000 clones, roughly 98% of them present only once. Sequences were obtained from T cells isolated from PBMCs. This TCR came from a human donor in good health. This sequence joins TRBV7-2 and TRBJ2-2; D gene uncertain. The CDR3 bases are TGTGCCAGCAGCTTATTCGGTACGAACACCGGGGAGCTGTTTTTT. Translated: CASSLFGTNTGELFF.